The subject of this entry is one TCR beta chain. Its antigen is not identified. CDR3 size: 14 residues. Trimming took 4 bases from V and 4 from J; bases not matched to a gene: 6. Germline assignment: CDR1 LNHDA and CDR2 SQIVND (reference sequence). The data are from a study of cytomegalovirus exposure and HLA in healthy donors. Overall study results and limits: Researchers left out some V segments, among them TRBV6-2 and TRBV6-3, as indistinguishable.

PCR used 60 Vbeta primers and 13 Jbeta primers. In the original workflow: Approximately 87 million unique TCR beta chains, 8.5 million to 14 million shared, were counted in a later analysis. Assay used: immunoSEQ multiplex PCR; TCRdb lists only in-frame clones, some missing. V and J calls plus clone size are reproduced from that table; the DNA served to infer D and trimming. The sample contains approximately 170,000 clones, around four fifths of which appear only once. Unrecorded immune exposures were likely, despite nominal health at sampling. The sequence came from a female donor in good health and CMV-seronegative. Sample: PBMCs. The chain is built from TRBV19 and TRBJ2-7; 8 positions agree with TRBD1. In DNA form, the CDR3 reads TGTGCCAGTAGTACGACAGGGGACGGGTACGAGCAGTACTTC. This encodes CASSTTGDGYEQYF.